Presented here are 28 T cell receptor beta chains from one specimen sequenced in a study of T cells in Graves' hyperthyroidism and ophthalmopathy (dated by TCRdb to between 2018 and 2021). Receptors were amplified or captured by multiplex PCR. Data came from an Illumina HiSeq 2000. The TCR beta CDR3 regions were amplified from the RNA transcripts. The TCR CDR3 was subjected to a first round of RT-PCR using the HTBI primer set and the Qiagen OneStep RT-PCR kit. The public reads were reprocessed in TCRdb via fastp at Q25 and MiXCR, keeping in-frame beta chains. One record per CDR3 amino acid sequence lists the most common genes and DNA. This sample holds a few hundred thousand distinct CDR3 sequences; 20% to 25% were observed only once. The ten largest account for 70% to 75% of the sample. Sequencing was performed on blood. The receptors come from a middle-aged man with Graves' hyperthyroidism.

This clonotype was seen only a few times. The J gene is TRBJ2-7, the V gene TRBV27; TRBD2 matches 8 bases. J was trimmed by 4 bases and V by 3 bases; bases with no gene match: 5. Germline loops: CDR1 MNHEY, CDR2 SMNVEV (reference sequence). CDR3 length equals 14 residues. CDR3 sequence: CASSFGTRWYEQYF. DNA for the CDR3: TGTGCCAGCAGTTTTGGGACTAGGTGGTACGAGCAGTACTTC.

CDR3 nucleotide sequence: TGTGCCAGCAGCCAAGAAACCGGCAAAAACATTCAGTACTTC. The encoded protein is CASSQETGKNIQYF. This chain joins TRBV3-1 and TRBJ2-4; D unclear. CDR1 is LGHDT and CDR2 is YNNKEL in the germline V gene (reference sequence). V was shortened by 0 bases and J by 3 bases, with 6 bases between the two germline ends. This CDR3 is 14 amino acids long.

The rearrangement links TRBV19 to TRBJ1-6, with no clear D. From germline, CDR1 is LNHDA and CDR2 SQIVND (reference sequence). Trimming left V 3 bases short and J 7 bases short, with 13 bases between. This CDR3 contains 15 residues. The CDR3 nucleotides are TGTGCCAGTAGTATGCCGACAACTAAAAATTCACCCCTCCACTTT. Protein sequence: CASSMPTTKNSPLHF. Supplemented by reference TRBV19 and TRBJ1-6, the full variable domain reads DGGITQSPKYLFRKEGQNVTLSCEQNLNHDAMYWYRQDPGQGLRLIYYSQIVNDFQKGDIAEGYSVSREKKESFPLTVTSAQKNPTAFYLCASSMPTTKNSPLHFGNGTRLTVT.

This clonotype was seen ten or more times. The CDR3 nucleotides are TGCAGTGCTCGCCTCATCACTAGCGGGGGAAACTACGAGCAGTACTTC. Protein sequence: CSARLITSGGNYEQYF. The V call is TRBV20-1, the J call TRBJ2-7; 11 nucleotides align to TRBD2. V was pared by 5 bases and J by 3 bases, with 12 bases of the junction left unmatched. There are 16 residues in the CDR3. Germline V gene lookup returns CDR1 DFQATT and CDR2 SNEGSKA (reference sequence).

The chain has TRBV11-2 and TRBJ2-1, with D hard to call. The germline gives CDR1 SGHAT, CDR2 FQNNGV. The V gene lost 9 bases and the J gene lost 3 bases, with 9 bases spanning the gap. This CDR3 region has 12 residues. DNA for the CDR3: TGTGCCAGTACCGCCGGCTACAATGAGCAGTTCTTC. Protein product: CASTAGYNEQFF. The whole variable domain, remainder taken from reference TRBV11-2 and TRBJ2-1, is EAGVAQSPRYKIIEKRQSVAFWCNPISGHATLYWYQQILGQGPKLLIQFQNNGVVDDSQLPKDRFSAERLKGVDSTLKIQPAKLEDSAVYLCASTAGYNEQFFGPGTRLTVL.

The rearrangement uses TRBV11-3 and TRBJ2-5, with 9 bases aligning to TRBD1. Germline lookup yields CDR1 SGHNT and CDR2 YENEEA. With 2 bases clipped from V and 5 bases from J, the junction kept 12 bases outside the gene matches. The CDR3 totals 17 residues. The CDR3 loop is CASSLSLTGGAWETQYF. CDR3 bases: TGTGCCAGCAGCTTATCTTTAACAGGGGGCGCCTGGGAGACCCAGTACTTC.

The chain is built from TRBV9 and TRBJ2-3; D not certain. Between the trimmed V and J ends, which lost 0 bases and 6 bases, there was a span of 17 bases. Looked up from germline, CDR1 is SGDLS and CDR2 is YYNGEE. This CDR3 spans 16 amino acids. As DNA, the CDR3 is TGTGCCAGCAGCGTAGGGACGGGTATACCGTCCGATACGCAGTATTTT. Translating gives CASSVGTGIPSDTQYF.

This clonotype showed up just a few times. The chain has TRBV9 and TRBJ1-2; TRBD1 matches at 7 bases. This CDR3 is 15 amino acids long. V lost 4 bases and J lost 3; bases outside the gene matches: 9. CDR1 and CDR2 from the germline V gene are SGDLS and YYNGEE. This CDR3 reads CASSPRRGLDYGYTF. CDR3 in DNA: TGTGCCAGCAGCCCCCGGAGGGGGCTTGACTATGGCTACACCTTC.

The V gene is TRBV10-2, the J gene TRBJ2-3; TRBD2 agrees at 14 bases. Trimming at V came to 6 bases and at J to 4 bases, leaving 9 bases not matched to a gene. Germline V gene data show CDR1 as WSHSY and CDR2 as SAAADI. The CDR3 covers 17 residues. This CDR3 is CASRGLAGDKPPDTQYF. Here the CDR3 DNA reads TGCGCCAGCAGGGGACTAGCGGGAGATAAGCCCCCAGATACGCAGTATTTT.

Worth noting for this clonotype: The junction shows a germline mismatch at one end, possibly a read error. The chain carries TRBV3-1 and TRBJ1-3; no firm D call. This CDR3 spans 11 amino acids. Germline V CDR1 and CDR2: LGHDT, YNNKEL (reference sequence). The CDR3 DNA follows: TGTACCAGCAGCCCCGGAAACACCATATATTTT. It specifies CTSSPGNTIYF. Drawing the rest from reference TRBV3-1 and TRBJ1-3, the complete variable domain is DTAVSQTPKYLVTQMGNDKSIKCEQNLGHDTMYWYKQDSKKFLKIMFSYNNKELIINETVPNRFSPKSPDKAHLNLHINSLELGDSAVYFCTSSPGNTIYFGEGSWLTVV.

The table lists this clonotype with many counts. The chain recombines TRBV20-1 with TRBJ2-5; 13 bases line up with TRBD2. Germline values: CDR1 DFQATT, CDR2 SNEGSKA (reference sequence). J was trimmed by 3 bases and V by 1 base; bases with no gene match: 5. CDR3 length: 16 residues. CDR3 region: CSARGRLAGGEETQYF. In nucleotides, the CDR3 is TGCAGTGCTAGAGGGAGACTAGCGGGAGGCGAAGAGACCCAGTACTTC.

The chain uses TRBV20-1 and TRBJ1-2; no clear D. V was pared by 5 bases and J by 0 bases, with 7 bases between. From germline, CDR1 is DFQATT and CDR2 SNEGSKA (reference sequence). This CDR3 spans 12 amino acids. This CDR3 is CSAGTSNYGYTF. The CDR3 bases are TGCAGTGCTGGCACTTCTAACTATGGCTACACCTTC.

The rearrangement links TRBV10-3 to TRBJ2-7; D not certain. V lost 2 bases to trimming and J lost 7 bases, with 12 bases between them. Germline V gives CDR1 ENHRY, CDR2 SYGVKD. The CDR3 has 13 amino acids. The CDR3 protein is CAISELTAAEQYF. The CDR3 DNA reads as TGTGCCATCAGTGAGCTTACGGCGGCGGAGCAGTACTTC.

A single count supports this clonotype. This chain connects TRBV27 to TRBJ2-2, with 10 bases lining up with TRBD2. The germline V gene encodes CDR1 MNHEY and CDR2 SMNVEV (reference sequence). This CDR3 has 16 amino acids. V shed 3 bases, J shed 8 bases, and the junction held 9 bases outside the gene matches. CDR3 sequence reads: CASSFGLAGAAGELFF. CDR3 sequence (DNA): TGTGCCAGCAGTTTCGGGCTAGCGGGAGCGGCGGGGGAGCTGTTTTTT.

The CDR3 DNA sequence: TGCGCCAGCAGCCAAGAACATTTCAGTTCAGGCAATGAGCAGTTCTTC. Its protein is CASSQEHFSSGNEQFF. This chain links TRBV4-1 with TRBJ2-1; D not certain. V was cut by 0 bases and J by 6 bases, with 15 bases left in between. Germline CDR1 and CDR2: MGHRA and YSYEKL. The length of the CDR3 is 16 residues.

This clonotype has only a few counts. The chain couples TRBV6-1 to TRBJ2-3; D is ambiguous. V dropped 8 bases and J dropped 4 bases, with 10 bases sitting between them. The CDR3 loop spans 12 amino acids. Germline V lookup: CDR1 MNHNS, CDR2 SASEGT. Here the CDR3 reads CASDTLADTQYF. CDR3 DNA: TGTGCCAGCGACACGTTAGCAGATACGCAGTATTTT.

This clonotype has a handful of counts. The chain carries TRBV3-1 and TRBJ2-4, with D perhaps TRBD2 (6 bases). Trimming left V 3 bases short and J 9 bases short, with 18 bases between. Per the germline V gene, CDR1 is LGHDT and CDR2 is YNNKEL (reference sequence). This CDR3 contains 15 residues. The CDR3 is CASSHLSGPRGIQYF. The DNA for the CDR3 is TGTGCCAGCAGCCATCTTAGCGGACCTAGGGGCATTCAGTACTTC.

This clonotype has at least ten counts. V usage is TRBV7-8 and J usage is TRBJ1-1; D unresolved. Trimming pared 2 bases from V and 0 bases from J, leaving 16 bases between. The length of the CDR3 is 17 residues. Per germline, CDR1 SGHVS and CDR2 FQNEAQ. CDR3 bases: TGTGCCAGCAGCTTATTAGGTTCCGGACGGCTGAACACTGAAGCTTTCTTT. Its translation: CASSLLGSGRLNTEAFF.

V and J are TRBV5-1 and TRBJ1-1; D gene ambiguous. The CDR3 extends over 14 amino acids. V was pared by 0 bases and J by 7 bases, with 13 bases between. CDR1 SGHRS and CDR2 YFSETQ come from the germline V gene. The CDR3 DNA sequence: TGCGCCAGCAGCTTGGCTCTAGGGTTAAATGAAGCTTTCTTT. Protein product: CASSLALGLNEAFF. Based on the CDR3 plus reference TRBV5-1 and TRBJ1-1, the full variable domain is KAGVTQTPRYLIKTRGQQVTLSCSPISGHRSVSWYQQTPGQGLQFLFEYFSETQRNKGNFPGRFSGRQFSNSRSEMNVSTLELGDSALYLCASSLALGLNEAFFGQGTRLTVV.

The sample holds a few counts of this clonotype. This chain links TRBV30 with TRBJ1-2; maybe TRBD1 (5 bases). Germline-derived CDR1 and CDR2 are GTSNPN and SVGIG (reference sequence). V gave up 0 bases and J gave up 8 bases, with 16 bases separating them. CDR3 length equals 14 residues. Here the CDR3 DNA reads TGTGCCTGGAGTGTACATTCGGGGCAGTGGGGCTACACCTTC. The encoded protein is CAWSVHSGQWGYTF.

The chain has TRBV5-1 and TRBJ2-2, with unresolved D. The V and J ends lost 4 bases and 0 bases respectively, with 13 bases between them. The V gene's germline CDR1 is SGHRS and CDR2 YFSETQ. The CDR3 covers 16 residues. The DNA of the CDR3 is TGCGCCAGCAGCCGCGTGACATCCTCGAACACCGGGGAGCTGTTTTTT. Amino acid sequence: CASSRVTSSNTGELFF.

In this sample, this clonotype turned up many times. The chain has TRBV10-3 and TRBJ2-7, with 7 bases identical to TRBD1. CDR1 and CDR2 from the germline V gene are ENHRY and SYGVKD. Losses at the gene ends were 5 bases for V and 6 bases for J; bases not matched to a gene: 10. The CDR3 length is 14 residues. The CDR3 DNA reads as TGTGCCATCAGTCTGGGACAGAACTACGGCGAGCAGTACTTC. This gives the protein CAISLGQNYGEQYF.

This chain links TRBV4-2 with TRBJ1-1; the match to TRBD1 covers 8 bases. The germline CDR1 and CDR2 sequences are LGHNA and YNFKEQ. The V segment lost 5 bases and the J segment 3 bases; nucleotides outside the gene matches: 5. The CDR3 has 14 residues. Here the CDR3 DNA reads TGTGCCAGCAGCTTGGTGGGACAGGACACTGAAGCTTTCTTT. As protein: CASSLVGQDTEAFF.

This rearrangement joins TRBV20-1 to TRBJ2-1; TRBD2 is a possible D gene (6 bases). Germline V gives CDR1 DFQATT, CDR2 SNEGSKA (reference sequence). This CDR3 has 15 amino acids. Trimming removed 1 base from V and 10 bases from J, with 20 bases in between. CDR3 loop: CSARAGAGAYYEQFF. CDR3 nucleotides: TGCAGTGCTAGAGCGGGAGCGGGCGCTTATTACGAGCAGTTCTTC.

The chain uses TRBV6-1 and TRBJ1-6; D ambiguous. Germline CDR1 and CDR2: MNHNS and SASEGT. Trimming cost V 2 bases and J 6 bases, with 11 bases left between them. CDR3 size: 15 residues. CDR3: CASSELGTSNSPLHF. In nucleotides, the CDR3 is TGTGCCAGCAGTGAACTGGGTACGAGTAATTCACCCCTCCACTTT.

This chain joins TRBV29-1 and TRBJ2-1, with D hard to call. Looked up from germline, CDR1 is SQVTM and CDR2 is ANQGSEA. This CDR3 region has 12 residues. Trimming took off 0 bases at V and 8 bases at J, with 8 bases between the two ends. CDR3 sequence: CSVEDQGYEQFF. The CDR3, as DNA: TGCAGCGTTGAAGATCAAGGGTATGAGCAGTTCTTC.

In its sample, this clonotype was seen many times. CDR3 DNA: TGTGCCACCTCGGCGGGACAGGGCTCCTACAATGAGCAGTTCTTC. It codes for CATSAGQGSYNEQFF. V is TRBV2 and J is TRBJ2-1, with 9 bases identical to TRBD1. Germline CDR1 reads SNHLY; CDR2 reads FYNNEI. J gave up 0 bases and V 10 bases, and 7 bases lay outside the gene matches. There are 15 residues in the CDR3.

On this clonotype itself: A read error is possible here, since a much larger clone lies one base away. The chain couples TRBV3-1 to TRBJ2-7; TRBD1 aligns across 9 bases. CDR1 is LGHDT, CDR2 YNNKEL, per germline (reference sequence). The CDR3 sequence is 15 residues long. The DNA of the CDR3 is TGTGCCAGCAGCCAAGAGGGACAGGGCTCGGACGAGCGGTACTTC. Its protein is CASSQEGQGSDERYF.